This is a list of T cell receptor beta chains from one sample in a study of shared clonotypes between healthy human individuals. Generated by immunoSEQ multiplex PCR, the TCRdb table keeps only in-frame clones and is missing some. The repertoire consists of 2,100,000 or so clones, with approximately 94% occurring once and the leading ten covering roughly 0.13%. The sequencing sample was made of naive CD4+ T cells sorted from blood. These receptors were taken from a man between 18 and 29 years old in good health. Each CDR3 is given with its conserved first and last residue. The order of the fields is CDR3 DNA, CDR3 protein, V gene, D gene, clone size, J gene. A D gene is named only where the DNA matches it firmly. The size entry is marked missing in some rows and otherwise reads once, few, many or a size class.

CDR3nt: TGTGCCAGCTCCGAGATTGGTACCGTGAACACTGAAGCTTTCTTT; CDR3aa: CASSEIGTVNTEAFF; v_gene: TRBV18; d_gene: -; abundance: -; j_gene: TRBJ1-1
CDR3nt: TGTGCCAGCAGCTCGACAGGGGTGAACACTGAAGCTTTCTTT; CDR3aa: CASSSTGVNTEAFF; v_gene: TRBV6-6; d_gene: TRBD1; abundance: -; j_gene: TRBJ1-1
CDR3nt: TGCGCCAGCAGCGTGGGCGGGACGACATACAATGAGCAGTTCTTC; CDR3aa: CASSVGGTTYNEQFF; v_gene: TRBV5-1; d_gene: -; abundance: -; j_gene: TRBJ2-1
CDR3nt: TGTGCCAGCAGCCAAGTTGTCAGTACAGGACAACATCCCACCTTC; CDR3aa: CASSQVVSTGQHPTF; v_gene: TRBV4-2; d_gene: -; abundance: -; j_gene: TRBJ1-2
CDR3nt: TGTGCCAGCAGCTTAGCGCTCAGGGAAACAGATACGCAGTATTTT; CDR3aa: CASSLALRETDTQYF; v_gene: TRBV7-2; d_gene: -; abundance: -; j_gene: TRBJ2-3
CDR3nt: TGTGCCAGCTCGCAAGACACCGACTATGGCTACACCTTC; CDR3aa: CASSQDTDYGYTF; v_gene: TRBV6-5; d_gene: -; abundance: -; j_gene: TRBJ1-2
CDR3nt: TGTGCCAGCAGCTTCCTATTGGGGACGGACAGGCCGGTATGGGGTGAAGCTTTCTTT; CDR3aa: CASSFLLGTDRPVWGEAFF; v_gene: TRBV7-9; d_gene: TRBD1; abundance: -; j_gene: TRBJ1-1
CDR3nt: TGTGCCAGCAGTTCCCCAGGCGGCCATAATTCACCCCTCCACTTT; CDR3aa: CASSSPGGHNSPLHF; v_gene: TRBV6-6; d_gene: -; abundance: once; j_gene: TRBJ1-6
CDR3nt: TGTGCCAGCAGTTTAGGGGACAGGGGAACCGGGGAGCTGTTTTTT; CDR3aa: CASSLGDRGTGELFF; v_gene: TRBV28; d_gene: TRBD1; abundance: -; j_gene: TRBJ2-2
CDR3nt: TGTGCCACCAGCAGAGGGGGTAGCGGGAGTTACGAGCAGTACTTC; CDR3aa: CATSRGGSGSYEQYF; v_gene: TRBV15; d_gene: TRBD2; abundance: -; j_gene: TRBJ2-7
CDR3nt: TGCGCCAGCCCCGAGGGGGGGCTGGTTTCGGGGGAAGCTTTCTTT; CDR3aa: CASPEGGLVSGEAFF; v_gene: TRBV10-1; d_gene: -; abundance: -; j_gene: TRBJ1-1
CDR3nt: TGTGCCAGCAGTCTTGATCGACAGAGAAACACTGAAGCTTTCTTT; CDR3aa: CASSLDRQRNTEAFF; v_gene: TRBV6-5; d_gene: -; abundance: -; j_gene: TRBJ1-1
CDR3nt: TGTGCCTGGAGTGTAGGGACAGGGAACAATTCACCCCTCCACTTT; CDR3aa: CAWSVGTGNNSPLHF; v_gene: TRBV30; d_gene: TRBD1; abundance: few; j_gene: TRBJ1-6
CDR3nt: TGTGCCAGCAGCTCGGGACTAGCGGGAGCCACAGATACGCAGTATTTT; CDR3aa: CASSSGLAGATDTQYF; v_gene: TRBV7-9; d_gene: TRBD2; abundance: -; j_gene: TRBJ2-3
CDR3nt: TGTGCCAGCAGTCCTCGGACAGCTAACACCGGGGAGCTGTTTTTT; CDR3aa: CASSPRTANTGELFF; v_gene: TRBV27; d_gene: -; abundance: -; j_gene: TRBJ2-2
CDR3nt: TGTGCCAGCAGCTACGCCCTTAGCGGGATCGAGACCCAGTACTTC; CDR3aa: CASSYALSGIETQYF; v_gene: TRBV6-5; d_gene: TRBD2; abundance: -; j_gene: TRBJ2-5
CDR3nt: TGTGCCAGCAGCTTACTTAACAGGGGGCGCGGTGAAAAACTGTTTTTT; CDR3aa: CASSLLNRGRGEKLFF; v_gene: TRBV7-9; d_gene: TRBD1; abundance: -; j_gene: TRBJ1-4
CDR3nt: TGTGCCAGCAGTGCCGACGGCAACACTGAAGCTTTCTTT; CDR3aa: CASSADGNTEAFF; v_gene: TRBV6-4; d_gene: -; abundance: -; j_gene: TRBJ1-1
CDR3nt: TGTGCCAGTAGTTTAGACATGAACTATGGCTACACCTTC; CDR3aa: CASSLDMNYGYTF; v_gene: TRBV19; d_gene: -; abundance: once; j_gene: TRBJ1-2
CDR3nt: TGCGCCAGCAGCCAACCAGTCGGACCCCTCTACGAGCAGTACTTC; CDR3aa: CASSQPVGPLYEQYF; v_gene: TRBV4-1; d_gene: -; abundance: -; j_gene: TRBJ2-7
CDR3nt: TGTGCCAGCAGGGTGACCGGGACACCGAATGAAAAACTGTTTTTT; CDR3aa: CASRVTGTPNEKLFF; v_gene: TRBV14; d_gene: -; abundance: -; j_gene: TRBJ1-4
CDR3nt: TGTGCCAGCAGTTACCGATCGGATTACGAGCAGTACTTC; CDR3aa: CASSYRSDYEQYF; v_gene: TRBV6-6; d_gene: -; abundance: -; j_gene: TRBJ2-7
CDR3nt: TGTGCCAGCAGCTTTGCCTCGATGAACACTGAAGCTTTCTTT; CDR3aa: CASSFASMNTEAFF; v_gene: TRBV7-2; d_gene: -; abundance: -; j_gene: TRBJ1-1
CDR3nt: TGTGCCAGCAGCTTACGTTCTAGCGGGGGGGTAACAGATACGCAGTATTTT; CDR3aa: CASSLRSSGGVTDTQYF; v_gene: TRBV11-2; d_gene: TRBD2; abundance: -; j_gene: TRBJ2-3
CDR3nt: TGTGCCAGCAGCTACGCCGGACAGTTGAACACTGAAGCTTTCTTT; CDR3aa: CASSYAGQLNTEAFF; v_gene: TRBV6-5; d_gene: -; abundance: -; j_gene: TRBJ1-1
CDR3nt: TGTGCCAGCAGTGAATGGGCTAGCCAGGAGACCCAGTACTTC; CDR3aa: CASSEWASQETQYF; v_gene: TRBV2; d_gene: -; abundance: -; j_gene: TRBJ2-5
CDR3nt: TGTGCCTGGAGTGCCGGACAGGGAGACTCACCCCTCCACTTT; CDR3aa: CAWSAGQGDSPLHF; v_gene: TRBV30; d_gene: TRBD1; abundance: -; j_gene: TRBJ1-6